Here is one T cell receptor beta chain with its context. What this receptor recognizes is not known. Base qualities were left out, and no much larger clone turns up one base away. The sample contains more than one DNA sequence encoding this CDR3. The data are from a study of shared clonotypes between healthy human individuals (TCRdb year 2020). Describing the broader study: The cohort comprised a couple of women and a few men aged 18 to 49 years. To increase sequencing depth and limit assay-specific biases, different laboratories used diverse techniques to prepare libraries and sequence TCR repertoires. Blood TCR repertoires of roughly five healthy adults were deeply sequenced to estimate repertoire size and the extent of clonotype sharing between individuals. Per donor, three plates each were used for CD4 naive and CD4 memory, two for CD8 naive, and one for CD8 memory. Each donor's leukapheresis produced roughly between roughly 0.85 and 10 billion PBMCs.

The donors were healthy, HIV-negative adults with no recently reported acute infections or vaccinations. Only Caucasian adults living in Nashville, Tennessee, USA were represented among the donors. Magnetic negative selection was used to enrich CD4+ T cells, after which naive cells were positively selected on CD45RA and the negative fraction became the memory subset. Blood was obtained by leukapheresis, after which PBMCs were separated by Ficoll-Histopaque density gradient centrifugation and cryopreserved in liquid nitrogen vapor phase. Purity and quantity of every magnetically sorted T cell population were checked by analytical flow cytometry. Genomic DNA was isolated from every sorted fraction and measured by UV absorbance on a Nanodrop 2000c. Reading the germline V gene gives CDR1 SGHRS and CDR2 YFSETQ. Including the terminal cysteine and phenylalanine, the CDR3 comprises 14 residues. Only the CDR3 region is kept as DNA, spanning 42 bases read in frame from base 1. V is pared back by 2 bases and J by 4 bases, with 10 bases lying between the germline termini.

Using the deep immunoSEQ assay, TCR CDR3 regions were amplified from genomic DNA by multiplex PCR. For each cell subset, the extracted genomic DNA was distributed evenly across all wells of several immunoSEQ 96-well plates, and each plate served as one replicate. For sorted subsets, about 200 ng genomic DNA, equal to 30,000 or so T cell genomes, was loaded into each replicate PCR. Purified libraries were measured with a Qubit 3.0 fluorometer, size-checked on a Bioanalyzer 2100, and measured again with the KAPA Library Quantification kit. A separate single-read 150-cycle Illumina NextSeq 550 flow cell was used to sequence each immunoSEQ 96-well plate. In the authors' own workflow: Because only junctional sequences without quality scores were contained in the immunoSEQ output, filtering matching that applied to full-length reads could not be performed. Sequences were annotated with PyIR, a Python wrapper for IgBLAST v1.9, using IMGT germline references to assign V/J genes and CDR3. Reads were filtered out if the reads had weak V/J assignments (E-value above 1e-6), no CDR3, stop codons, out-of-frame junctions, or ambiguous translated residues. A V3J clonotype was defined by an identical inferred V gene, J gene, and CDR3 amino acid sequence. To compute the percentage overlap between repertoires, the number of shared unique clonotypes was divided by the size of the smaller repertoire. Repertoire richness was assessed with RTK rarefaction, the Chao1 estimator, and Recon v2.1 estimates of unobserved clonotypes. Generation probabilities for all TCRbeta clonotypes obtained by the gDNA method from a handful of donors were computed using OLGA. TCRdb holds this immuneACCESS table with in-frame rearrangements only. Some clones are missing; in checked studies, unresolved V genes explain under half, and the rest has no known cause. That table supplies the V and J calls and clone size; D and trimming were determined from the DNA. Here the sample has 2.3 million or so clones; about 92% occur a single time. The top ten hold 0.39% of the sample.

Results the study describes overall, beyond this receptor: The small number of donors limited the genetic and exposure-history diversity represented. Across a handful of donors, roughly 5.1% of naive CD4, around 3.3% of naive CD8, 2% to 2.5% of memory CD4, and approximately 0.4% of memory CD8 clonotypes were shared. Incomplete sequencing was indicated by rarefaction of sorted-subset datasets, despite the large sequencing depth. Sampling was restricted to blood, and TCR repertoires in tissue are likely to differ from TCR repertoires in blood. Compared with non-shared clonotypes, clonotypes shared by all four sorted-subset donors had higher generation probabilities. Based on pairwise subsampling, the degree of clonotype sharing among donors was expected to be affected by sequencing depth. Larger estimated clonotype richness was generally found for naive subsets than for memory subsets.

This clonotype originated in a man aged 18 to 29 in good health. Some clones in this sample may be carry-over from other donors' samples. This sequence uses TRBV5-1 and TRBJ1-3; TRBD1 is a possible D gene, resting on 6 matching bases. Sequences were obtained from naive CD4+ T cells from PBMCs. The cell subset or site label corresponds to: CD45RA+ positively selected. The CDR3 region has the sequence CASSFTGRGNTIYF. The DNA sequence is TGCGCCAGCAGCTTCACAGGGAGAGGAAACACCATATATTTT.